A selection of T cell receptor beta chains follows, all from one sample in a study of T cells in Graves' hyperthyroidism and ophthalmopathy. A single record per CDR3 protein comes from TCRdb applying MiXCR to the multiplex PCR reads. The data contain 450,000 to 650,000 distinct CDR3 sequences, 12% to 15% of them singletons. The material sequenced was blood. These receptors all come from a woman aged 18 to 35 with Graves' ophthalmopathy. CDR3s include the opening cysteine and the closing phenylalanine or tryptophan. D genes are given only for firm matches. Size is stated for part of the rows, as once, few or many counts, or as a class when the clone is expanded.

TGTGCCATCAGTGAAAGGCCACGAAGCTCCTACAATGAGCAGTTCTTC	CAISERPRSSYNEQFF	many	16	-	TRBV10-3	TRBJ2-1
TGTGCCAGCAGACAGACTAGCGGGAGTTGGTGGAACTACGAGCAGTACTTC	CASRQTSGSWWNYEQYF	many	17	TRBD2	TRBV6-1	TRBJ2-7
TGTGCCAGCAGTTTATCGGACAACACCTACGAGCAGTACTTC	CASSLSDNTYEQYF	-	14	-	TRBV27	TRBJ2-7
TGTGCCAGCAGCCTTCACCAGGGGGGGAACACTGAAGCTTTCTTT	CASSLHQGGNTEAFF	many	15	TRBD1	TRBV12-3/TRBV12-4	TRBJ1-1
TGCGCCAGCAGCCAAAGTCTTCCCGGGGATTATACAAGGTCCTCACCCCTCCACTTT	CASSQSLPGDYTRSSPLHF	-	19	-	TRBV4-3	TRBJ1-6
TGTGCCAGTAGCACAGCGGCAGGACGGTACCAAGAGACCCAGTACTTC	CASSTAAGRYQETQYF	-	16	-	TRBV19	TRBJ2-5
TGTGCCAGCAGTAATTGGCTGCAGAATGAAAAACTGTTTTTT	CASSNWLQNEKLFF	-	14	-	TRBV6-1	TRBJ1-4
TGTGCCAGCAGAGCTAGCGGGACGAACACCGGGGAGCTGTTTTTT	CASRASGTNTGELFF	many	15	TRBD2	TRBV6-1	TRBJ2-2
TGTGCCAGCAGCTTAGCCGAACGGGCCTCCTACGAGCAGTACTTC	CASSLAERASYEQYF	many	15	-	TRBV7-8	TRBJ2-7
TGTGCCAGCAGCCCTGGACTCTCCGTGGGTCAAGAGACCCAGTACTTC	CASSPGLSVGQETQYF	many	16	-	TRBV7-3	TRBJ2-5
TGTGCCAGCAGTTTATGGGCAGCGGGACGTCAAGAGACCCAGTACTTC	CASSLWAAGRQETQYF	once	16	TRBD2	TRBV28	TRBJ2-5
TGCAGTGCTCCCAGGGGACACGAGACCCAGTACTTC	CSAPRGHETQYF	few	12	-	TRBV20-1	TRBJ2-5
TGTGCCAGCGCCGCGGTGGTAGATACGCAGTATTTT	CASAAVVDTQYF	many	12	-	TRBV5-6	TRBJ2-3
TGTGCCAGCAGCTCGACCACACCCCGCGGGGAGCTGTTTTTT	CASSSTTPRGELFF	-	14	-	TRBV7-6	TRBJ2-2
TGTGCCAGCAGCTTACAGGGGTCGAACACCGGGGAGCTGTTTTTT	CASSLQGSNTGELFF	many	15	-	TRBV7-3	TRBJ2-2
TGTGCCAGCAGCCCGGACACAAATAATTCACCCCTCCACTTT	CASSPDTNNSPLHF	many	14	-	TRBV7-8	TRBJ1-6
TGTGCCAGCAGTTACTCGGTGCCTTATGGCTACACCTTC	CASSYSVPYGYTF	-	13	-	TRBV6-6	TRBJ1-2
TGTGCCAGCAGGGACAGGGGGTACGGTGGCTACACCTTC	CASRDRGYGGYTF	many	13	TRBD1	TRBV2	TRBJ1-2
TGTGCCAGCAGTCCCTTGGGGAGCGGGAGGGCCGAGTTTACAGATACGCAGTATTTT	CASSPLGSGRAEFTDTQYF	many	19	TRBD2	TRBV12-3/TRBV12-4	TRBJ2-3
TGTGCCAGCAGCCCGACGGGCCCAGGCTATGGCTACACCTTC	CASSPTGPGYGYTF	few	14	-	TRBV7-9	TRBJ1-2
TGTGCCACCAGTGATCCTACTAGCGTACTAACGGCCGGGGAGCTGTTTTTT	CATSDPTSVLTAGELFF	-	17	TRBD2	TRBV24-1	TRBJ2-2
TGTGCCAGCAGCCCCCCTGCTGCGGGGAGGGGATCACGAGGCTACACCTTC	CASSPPAAGRGSRGYTF	many	17	-	TRBV28	TRBJ1-2
TGCAGTGCTAGAGATGCGACTAGCGGGAGGTACGAGCAGTACTTC	CSARDATSGRYEQYF	many	15	TRBD2	TRBV20-1	TRBJ2-7
TGCGCCAGCAGCCAGACTAAGACCTACGAGCAGTACTTC	CASSQTKTYEQYF	-	13	-	TRBV4-1	TRBJ2-7
TGTGCCAGCAGTGAAAGGCAGACGATTAGCAATCAGCCCCAGCATTTT	CASSERQTISNQPQHF	-	16	-	TRBV6-1	TRBJ1-5
TGTGCCTGGAAAAAGGGCAGCCACTCTGGGGCCAACGTCCTGACTTTC	CAWKKGSHSGANVLTF	many	16	-	TRBV30	TRBJ2-6
TGTGCCAGCAGTAACGTCGGACTAGCGGGAAATTCCTACAATGAGCAGTTCTTC	CASSNVGLAGNSYNEQFF	many	18	TRBD2	TRBV2	TRBJ2-1
TGTGCCAGCAGCTTAGGGGGTCAGGGCAGCTTAGGCTCCTACAATGAGCAGTTCTTC	CASSLGGQGSLGSYNEQFF	-	19	-	TRBV11-3	TRBJ2-1
TGTGCCATCAGTGACGTTCACAATGAGCAGTTCTTC	CAISDVHNEQFF	many	12	-	TRBV10-3	TRBJ2-1
TGTGCCATCAGTGAGGGGGACAGTAGATCCTACGAGCAGTACTTC	CAISEGDSRSYEQYF	many	15	TRBD1	TRBV10-3	TRBJ2-7
TGTGCCAGCAGCGGGTATGGGACAGTCCACCAAGAGACCCAGTACTTC	CASSGYGTVHQETQYF	-	16	TRBD1	TRBV9	TRBJ2-5
TGTGCCAGCGGGATAGGGGTTGTGACGTTGAACACTGAAGCTTTCTTT	CASGIGVVTLNTEAFF	many	16	-	TRBV6-1	TRBJ1-1
TGTGCCACCAGCCCCTCCGAACTAGCGGGGCAGGGGGAGCTGTTTTTT	CATSPSELAGQGELFF	-	16	TRBD2	TRBV24-1	TRBJ2-2
TGTGCCAGCAGCTCCGACCAAGGAAACACCATATATTTT	CASSSDQGNTIYF	-	13	-	TRBV11-2	TRBJ1-3
TGTGCCAGCAGTGACGGCAGAGTGAACACTGAAGCTTTCTTT	CASSDGRVNTEAFF	many	14	-	TRBV6-1	TRBJ1-1
TGCAGCGCCACCCGAGGGGGGACCGAGCAGTACTTC	CSATRGGTEQYF	many	12	-	TRBV29-1	TRBJ2-7
TGCAGTGCCCCCGGGGTCTTAAACGGAGAAAAACTGTTTTTT	CSAPGVLNGEKLFF	many	14	-	TRBV20-1	TRBJ1-4
TGTGCCAGCAGCGTAGGACTAGCGGGAGAGTTGAAGGGAGATACGCAGTATTTT	CASSVGLAGELKGDTQYF	many	18	TRBD2	TRBV7-2	TRBJ2-3
TGTGCCAGCAGTTACAGCCCCGGCACTGAAGCTTTCTTT	CASSYSPGTEAFF	medium-sized	13	-	TRBV27	TRBJ1-1
TGTGCCAGCAGCCACAATAGGTTCGGCAACACTGAAGCTTTCTTT	CASSHNRFGNTEAFF	many	15	-	TRBV7-8	TRBJ1-1
TGTGCCTGGAGTTATTCGGACACCGGGGAGCTGTTTTTT	CAWSYSDTGELFF	many	13	-	TRBV30	TRBJ2-2
TGCAGCGTTGTATTGGACATTCGCTGCGAGCAGTACTTC	CSVVLDIRCEQYF	-	13	-	TRBV29-1	TRBJ2-7
TGTGCCAGCAGCTTAGGGGGACTATTTGGGTACAATGAGCAGTTCTTC	CASSLGGLFGYNEQFF	many	16	TRBD2	TRBV7-2	TRBJ2-1